A single sample is the source of the 12 T cell receptor beta chains below, sequenced in a study of blood T cells in healthy people across ages. A second about 6 to 12 cycle PCR used barcoded and J-beta primers. In TCRdb, the 5' RACE reads were re-called with MiXCR into one record per CDR3 protein. The sample lists over 1,500,000 distinct CDR3 sequences, roughly 52% occurring once. Sequences were obtained from blood. The source is a woman aged 40 to 55 in good health.

The J gene is TRBJ1-5, the V gene TRBV28; D not certain. The CDR3 covers 14 residues. The germline gives CDR1 MDHEN, CDR2 SYDVKM. Trimming removed 8 bases at V and 2 bases at J, with 13 bases between. The CDR3 loop is CASRRSPGNQPQHF. The CDR3 coding sequence is TGTGCCAGCCGACGCTCTCCCGGCAATCAGCCCCAGCATTTT.

In this sample, this clonotype turned up a few times. CDR3 region: CATSTARQGVNEQFF. The CDR3 DNA reads TGTGCCACCAGCACAGCCAGACAGGGTGTGAATGAGCAGTTCTTC. V is TRBV15 and J is TRBJ2-1, with TRBD1 identical over 7 bases. The length of the CDR3 is 15 residues. Germline loops: CDR1 LNHNV, CDR2 YYDKDF (reference sequence). Trimming removed 4 bases from V and 7 bases from J; junction bases left unmatched: 10.

There are a few counts of this clonotype. J is TRBJ2-3 and V is TRBV12-3 or TRBV12-4, with D perhaps given as TRBD1 or TRBD2 (6 bases each). The CDR3 runs 16 residues. V lost 5 bases to trimming and J lost 0 bases, with 15 bases between them. Here the CDR3 reads CASSIGGGRSTDTQYF. The CDR3 region has the DNA TGTGCCAGCAGTATAGGTGGGGGGCGTAGCACAGATACGCAGTATTTT.

This chain uses TRBV6-5 with TRBJ1-5; D is undetermined. The CDR3 totals 13 residues. Germline assignment: CDR1 MNHEY and CDR2 SVGAGI. Between the trimmed V and J ends, which lost 9 bases and 3 bases, there was a span of 12 bases. CDR3: CASRRWVNQPQHF. CDR3 nucleotides: TGTGCCAGTAGACGCTGGGTCAATCAGCCCCAGCATTTT.

This chain connects TRBV6-2 or TRBV6-3 to TRBJ1-5; tentatively, D is TRBD1 (5 bases). The CDR3 is 15 residues long. Trimming pared 7 bases from V and 1 base from J, leaving 14 bases between. From germline, CDR1 is MNHEY and CDR2 SVGEGT. The CDR3 bases are TGTGCCAGCACCAATAGGGGCGCGAGCAATCAGCCCCAGCATTTT. It translates to CASTNRGASNQPQHF.

The chain carries TRBV2 and TRBJ2-1; 7 bases are a match to TRBD2. CDR1 is SNHLY and CDR2 is FYNNEI in the germline V gene. This CDR3 contains 15 residues. Unmatched junction bases numbered 11, after V lost 6 bases and J lost 6 bases. CDR3 sequence: CASREMGLSGNEQFF. The CDR3 region has the DNA TGTGCCAGCAGGGAGATGGGACTAAGCGGCAATGAGCAGTTCTTC. Together with reference TRBV2 and TRBJ2-1, the CDR3 gives the full variable domain: EPEVTQTPSHQVTQMGQEVILRCVPISNHLYFYWYRQILGQKVEFLVSFYNNEISEKSEIFDDQFSVERPDGSNFTLKIRSTKLEDSAMYFCASREMGLSGNEQFFGPGTRLTVL.

V is TRBV27 and J is TRBJ2-4; the match to TRBD2 covers 8 bases. Matching the DNA end better, TRBJ2-7 makes the J call doubtful. The CDR3 sequence is 15 residues long. Germline CDR1 MNHEY, CDR2 SMNVEV (reference sequence). The CDR3 DNA reads TGTGCCAGCAGCTCCCCAAGTAGCGGGGAGTACGAGCAGTACTTC. As protein: CASSSPSSGEYEQYF.

This clonotype was seen a handful of times. V usage is TRBV20-1 and J usage is TRBJ1-2; 10 nucleotides match TRBD1. Germline V gene lookup returns CDR1 DFQATT and CDR2 SNEGSKA (reference sequence). CDR3 length equals 14 residues. The junction had 9 bases not matched to a gene; V was cut back by 3 bases and J by 8 bases. The CDR3 protein is CSASNFGQGEGYTF. The CDR3 DNA follows: TGCAGTGCTAGTAACTTCGGACAGGGGGAGGGCTACACCTTC.

This clonotype was counted between two and nine times. The chain combines TRBV5-1 with TRBJ2-1; 8 bases fit TRBD1. Germline values: CDR1 SGHRS, CDR2 YFSETQ. This CDR3 spans 16 amino acids. After removal of 3 bases from V and 7 bases from J, the junction contained 12 bases not matched to a gene. CDR3 in DNA: TGCGCCAGCAGCTCCCTGGGTGGACAGGGATCGAATGAGCAGTTCTTC. Translating it yields CASSSLGGQGSNEQFF. Complete variable domain (other parts from reference TRBV5-1 and TRBJ2-1): KAGVTQTPRYLIKTRGQQVTLSCSPISGHRSVSWYQQTPGQGLQFLFEYFSETQRNKGNFPGRFSGRQFSNSRSEMNVSTLELGDSALYLCASSSLGGQGSNEQFFGPGTRLTVL.

V and J are TRBV10-3 and TRBJ2-1, with D unclear. This CDR3 spans 16 amino acids. Germline loops: CDR1 ENHRY, CDR2 SYGVKD. Trimming stripped 3 bases from V and 0 bases from J, with 12 bases between. CDR3 in amino acids: CAISDRVQSSYNEQFF. The CDR3, as DNA: TGTGCCATCAGTGATAGGGTACAGAGCTCCTACAATGAGCAGTTCTTC.

The gene calls are TRBV5-1 and TRBJ2-1; no clear D gene. This CDR3 is 14 amino acids long. Trimming stripped 6 bases from V and 7 bases from J, with 17 bases between. The germline gives CDR1 SGHRS, CDR2 YFSETQ. The CDR3 spells CASMARLGPNEQFF. CDR3 nucleotide sequence: TGCGCCAGCATGGCCCGTTTAGGGCCAAATGAGCAGTTCTTC.

This clonotype appeared a few times. The chain recombines TRBV13 with TRBJ2-7, with 7 bases aligning to TRBD1. The CDR3 consists of 14 residues. The germline CDR1 and CDR2 sequences are PRHDT and FYEKMQ (reference sequence). V dropped 5 bases and J dropped 3; count of bases not matched to a gene: 7. Here the CDR3 reads CASSTTDRDYEQYF. The CDR3, as DNA: TGTGCCAGCAGCACAACCGACAGGGACTACGAGCAGTACTTC.